This T cell receptor (beta chain) was captured in a study of T cell responses to AZD1222 COVID-19 vaccine. General study results and limits: Only five to seven AZD1222 recipients were seropositive at baseline. Across the whole spike, CD4 TCRs peaked at regions 160-218 and 743-854. Donor demographics were predominantly white British with a female majority; clonal diversity may be underestimated. As reported, nearly half of all spike-specific TCRs target variant regions that are unmutated.

Comment on this clone: Its matching antigen is unknown.

Only in-frame clones appear in the TCRdb table, and some are missing; sequencing was by immunoSEQ multiplex PCR. The table records around 160,000 clones, 82% of them present only once. This receptor was obtained from an adult in good health. Sequencing used peripheral blood, obtained on day 0 of MenACWY control vaccination.

CDR3 residues: CASSGRNSGGGGYTF. The CDR3 DNA is TGTGCCAGCAGTGGCCGAAATTCAGGGGGAGGAGGCTACACCTTC. The chain combines TRBV2 with TRBJ1-2; 7 bases fit TRBD1. The CDR3 extends over 15 amino acids. V was pared by 4 bases and J by 8 bases, with 13 bases of the junction left unmatched. The germline CDR1 and CDR2 sequences are SNHLY and FYNNEI. Based on the CDR3 plus reference TRBV2 and TRBJ1-2, the full variable domain is EPEVTQTPSHQVTQMGQEVILRCVPISNHLYFYWYRQILGQKVEFLVSFYNNEISEKSEIFDDQFSVERPDGSNFTLKIRSTKLEDSAMYFCASSGRNSGGGGYTFGSGTRLTVV.